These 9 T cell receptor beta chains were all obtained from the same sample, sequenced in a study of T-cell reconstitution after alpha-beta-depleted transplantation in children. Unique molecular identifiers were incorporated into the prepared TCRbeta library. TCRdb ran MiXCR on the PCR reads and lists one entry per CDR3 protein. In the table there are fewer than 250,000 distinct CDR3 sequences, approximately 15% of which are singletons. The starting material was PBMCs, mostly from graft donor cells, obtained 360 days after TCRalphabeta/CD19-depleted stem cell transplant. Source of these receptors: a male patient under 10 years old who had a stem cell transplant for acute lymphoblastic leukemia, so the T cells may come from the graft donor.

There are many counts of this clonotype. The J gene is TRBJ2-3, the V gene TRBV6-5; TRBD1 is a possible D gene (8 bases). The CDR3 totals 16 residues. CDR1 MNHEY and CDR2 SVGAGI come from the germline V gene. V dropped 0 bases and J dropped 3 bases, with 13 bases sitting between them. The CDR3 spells CASSYSTGGGTDTQYF. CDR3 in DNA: TGTGCCAGCAGTTACTCAACAGGGGGGGGAACAGATACGCAGTATTTT.

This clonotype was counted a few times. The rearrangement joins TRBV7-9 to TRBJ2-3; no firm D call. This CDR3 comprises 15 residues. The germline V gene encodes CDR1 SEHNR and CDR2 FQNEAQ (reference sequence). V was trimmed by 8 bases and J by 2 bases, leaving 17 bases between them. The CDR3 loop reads CASRLGKSYTDTQYF. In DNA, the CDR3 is TGTGCCAGCCGTCTTGGAAAATCTTACACAGATACGCAGTATTTT.

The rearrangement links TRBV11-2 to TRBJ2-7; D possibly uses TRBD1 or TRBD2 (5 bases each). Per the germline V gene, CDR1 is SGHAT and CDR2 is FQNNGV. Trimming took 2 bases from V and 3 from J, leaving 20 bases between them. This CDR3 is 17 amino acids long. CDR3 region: CASSLPTGLRPHYEQYF. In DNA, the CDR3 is TGTGCCAGCAGCTTACCGACGGGGCTTCGGCCCCACTACGAGCAGTACTTC.

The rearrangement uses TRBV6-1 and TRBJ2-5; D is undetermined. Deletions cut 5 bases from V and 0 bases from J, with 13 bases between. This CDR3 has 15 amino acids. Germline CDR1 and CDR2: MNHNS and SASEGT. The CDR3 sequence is CASSQRGTNQETQYF. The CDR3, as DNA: TGTGCCAGCAGTCAGAGAGGAACTAACCAAGAGACCCAGTACTTC.

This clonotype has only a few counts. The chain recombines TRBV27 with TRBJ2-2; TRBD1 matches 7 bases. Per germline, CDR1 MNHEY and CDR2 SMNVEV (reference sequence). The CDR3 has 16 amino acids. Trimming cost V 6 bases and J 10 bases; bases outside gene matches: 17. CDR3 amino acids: CASRGGAGVGFKELFF. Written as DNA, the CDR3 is TGTGCCAGCAGAGGGGGCGCTGGGGTTGGTTTTAAGGAGCTGTTTTTT.

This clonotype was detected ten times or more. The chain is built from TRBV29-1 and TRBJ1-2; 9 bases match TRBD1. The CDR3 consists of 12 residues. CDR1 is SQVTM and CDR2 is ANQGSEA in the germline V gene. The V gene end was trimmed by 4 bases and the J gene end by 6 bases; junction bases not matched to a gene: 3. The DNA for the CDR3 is TGCAGCGTTGGGGACAGGGAGGATGGCTACACCTTC. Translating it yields CSVGDREDGYTF.

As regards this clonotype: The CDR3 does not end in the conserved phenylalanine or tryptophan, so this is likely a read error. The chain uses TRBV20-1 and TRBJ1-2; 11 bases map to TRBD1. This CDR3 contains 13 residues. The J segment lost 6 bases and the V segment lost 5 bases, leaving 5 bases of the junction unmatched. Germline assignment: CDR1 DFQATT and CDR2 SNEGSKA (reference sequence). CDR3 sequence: CSAGGQGADGYTY. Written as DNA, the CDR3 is TGCAGTGCTGGCGGACAGGGGGCGGATGGCTACACCTAC.

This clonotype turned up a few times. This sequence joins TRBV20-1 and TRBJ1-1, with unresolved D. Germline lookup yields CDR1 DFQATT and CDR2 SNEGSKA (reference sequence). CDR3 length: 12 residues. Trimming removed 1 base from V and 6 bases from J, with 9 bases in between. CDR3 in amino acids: CSARGLRAEAFF. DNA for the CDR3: TGCAGTGCTAGAGGGCTTAGGGCTGAAGCTTTCTTT.

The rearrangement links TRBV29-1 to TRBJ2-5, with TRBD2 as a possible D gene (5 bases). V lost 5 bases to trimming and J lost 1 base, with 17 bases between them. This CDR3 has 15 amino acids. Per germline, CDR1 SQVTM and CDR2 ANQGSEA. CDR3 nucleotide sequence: TGCAGCGTTCGATCAGCAGGAGGCCTCCAAGAGACCCAGTACTTC. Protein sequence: CSVRSAGGLQETQYF.